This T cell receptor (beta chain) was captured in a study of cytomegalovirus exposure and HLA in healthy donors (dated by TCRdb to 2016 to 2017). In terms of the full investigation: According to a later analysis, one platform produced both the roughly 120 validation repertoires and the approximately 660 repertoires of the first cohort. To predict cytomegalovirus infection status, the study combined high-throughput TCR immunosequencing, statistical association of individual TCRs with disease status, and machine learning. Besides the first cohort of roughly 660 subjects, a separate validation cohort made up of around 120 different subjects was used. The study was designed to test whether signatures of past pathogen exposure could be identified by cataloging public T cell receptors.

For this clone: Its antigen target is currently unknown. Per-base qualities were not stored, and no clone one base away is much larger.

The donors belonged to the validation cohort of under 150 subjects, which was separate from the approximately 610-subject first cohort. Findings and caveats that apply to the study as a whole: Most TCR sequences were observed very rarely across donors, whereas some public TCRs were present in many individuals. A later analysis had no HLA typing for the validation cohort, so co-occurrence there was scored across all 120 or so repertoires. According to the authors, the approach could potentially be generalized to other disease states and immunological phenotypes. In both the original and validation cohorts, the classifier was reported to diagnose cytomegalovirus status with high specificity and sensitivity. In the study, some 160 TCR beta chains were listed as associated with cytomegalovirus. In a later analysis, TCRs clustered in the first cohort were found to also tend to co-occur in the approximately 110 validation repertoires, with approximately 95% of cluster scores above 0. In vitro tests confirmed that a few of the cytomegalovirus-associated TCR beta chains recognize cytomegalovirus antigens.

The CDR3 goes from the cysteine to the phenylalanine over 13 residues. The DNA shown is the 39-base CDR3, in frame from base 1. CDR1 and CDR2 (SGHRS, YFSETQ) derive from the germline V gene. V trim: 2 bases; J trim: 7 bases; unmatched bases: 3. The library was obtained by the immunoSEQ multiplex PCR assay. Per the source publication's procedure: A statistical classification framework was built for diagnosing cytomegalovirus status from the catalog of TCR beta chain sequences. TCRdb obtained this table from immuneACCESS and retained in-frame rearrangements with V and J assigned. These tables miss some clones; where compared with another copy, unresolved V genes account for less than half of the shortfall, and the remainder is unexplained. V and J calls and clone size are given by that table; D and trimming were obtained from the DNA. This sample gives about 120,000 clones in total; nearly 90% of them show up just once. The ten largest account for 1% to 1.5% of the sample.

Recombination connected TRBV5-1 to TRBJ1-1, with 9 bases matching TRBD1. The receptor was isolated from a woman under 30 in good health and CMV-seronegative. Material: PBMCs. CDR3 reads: CASSFTGGVEAFF. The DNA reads TGCGCCAGCAGCTTTACAGGGGGCGTTGAAGCTTTCTTT.